The next 8 T cell receptor beta chains were all read from a single sample in a study of siplizumab effects on memory and regulatory T cells. The table came from immunoSEQ multiplex PCR; TCRdb's copy has only in-frame clones and leaves some out. The repertoire holds around 100,000 clones, with 93% as singletons. Specimen: Tregs sorted from blood. The receptors come from a human donor in good health.

The chain joins TRBV5-4 to TRBJ1-6, with D perhaps matching TRBD1 (5 bases). Trimming cost V 3 bases and J 7 bases, with 17 bases left between them. The CDR3 is made up of 16 amino acids. Germline CDR1 SGHNT, CDR2 YYREEE (reference sequence). CDR3 residues: CASSWTTPGGNSPLHF. The CDR3 nucleotides read TGTGCCAGCAGCTGGACCACTCCGGGGGGGAATTCACCCCTCCACTTT.

This chain joins TRBV5-1 and TRBJ2-1, with 8 bases fitting TRBD1. The CDR3 runs to 16 residues. V was pared by 6 bases and J by 1 base, with 9 bases of the junction left unmatched. From germline, CDR1 is SGHRS and CDR2 YFSETQ. DNA for the CDR3: TGCGCCAGCAAACCACAGGGGGTGAAATCCTACAATGAGCAGTTCTTC. Translation: CASKPQGVKSYNEQFF.

This clone was recorded a few times. The CDR3, as DNA: TGTGCCAGTAGCCGGGTACTCGTTACTAGCAATCAGCCCCAGCATTTT. Protein: CASSRVLVTSNQPQHF. V is TRBV19 and J is TRBJ1-5; D not certain. Trimming left V 6 bases short and J 0 bases short, with 15 bases between. Per the germline V gene, CDR1 is LNHDA and CDR2 is SQIVND (reference sequence). The length of the CDR3 is 16 residues.

The chain links TRBV6-1 to TRBJ2-1; 7 positions match TRBD2. This CDR3 is built from 15 residues. The V gene end was trimmed by 4 bases and the J gene end by 2 bases; junction bases not matched to a gene: 5. CDR1 and CDR2 from the germline V gene are MNHNS and SASEGT. The CDR3 sequence is CASSGSAGPYNEQFF. The CDR3 region has the DNA TGTGCCAGCAGTGGGTCAGCGGGGCCCTACAATGAGCAGTTCTTC.

This chain joins TRBV7-6 and TRBJ2-6, with D perhaps TRBD2 (5 bases). The V gene's germline CDR1 is SGHVS and CDR2 FNYEAQ. This CDR3 has 17 amino acids. V was pared by 5 bases and J by 0 bases, with 14 bases between. The DNA of the CDR3 is TGTGCCAGCAGCCCCCTGACGGGATACTCTGGGGCCAACGTCCTGACTTTC. Protein: CASSPLTGYSGANVLTF.

V gene TRBV19 combines with J gene TRBJ1-2, with D maybe TRBD1 (6 bases). Germline V gene data show CDR1 as LNHDA and CDR2 as SQIVND (reference sequence). The CDR3 spans 14 residues. The V and J ends lost 3 bases and 5 bases respectively, with 13 bases between them. CDR3 DNA sequence: TGTGCCAGTAGTATTATGGCAGGGGCTTATGGCTACACCTTC. It encodes CASSIMAGAYGYTF.

The V call is TRBV7-3, the J call TRBJ2-1, with 11 bases matching TRBD2. Trimming at V came to 1 base and at J to 2 bases, leaving 1 base not matched to a gene. This CDR3 spans 16 amino acids. CDR1 SGHTA and CDR2 FQGTGA come from the germline V gene. DNA of the CDR3: TGTGCCAGCAGCTTAAGGGGACTAGCGGCCTACAATGAGCAGTTCTTC. Its translation is CASSLRGLAAYNEQFF.

This clone showed up just once. The chain combines TRBV6-1 with TRBJ2-5; 8 bases map to TRBD1. Germline CDR1 MNHNS, CDR2 SASEGT. The V gene end was trimmed by 7 bases and the J gene end by 4 bases; junction bases not matched to a gene: 11. The CDR3 has 15 residues. The CDR3 DNA is TGTGCCAGCACCTTAGGACAGGGTACCCGAGAGACCCAGTACTTC. Residues: CASTLGQGTRETQYF.